This entry lists 13 T cell receptor beta chains sequenced from one sample in a study of cytomegalovirus exposure and HLA in healthy donors. Researchers ran the PCR with 60 Vbeta and 13 Jbeta primers. This table comes from immunoSEQ multiplex PCR, and its TCRdb copy is limited to in-frame clones, with some not included. The top ten clones hold approximately 1.6% of a sample with 140,000 to 150,000 clones, 65% to 80% of them seen once. Sequenced: PBMCs. These receptors all come from a woman between 40 and 55 years old in good health and CMV-seronegative.

In regard to this clone: Germline is not matched at one junction end, which may reflect a read error. The gene calls are TRBV19 and TRBJ1-1; D is perhaps TRBD1 (6 bases). The CDR3 contains 15 residues. Germline V gene data show CDR1 as LNHDA and CDR2 as SQIVND (reference sequence). The CDR3 nucleotides read TGTGCCAGTAGAATAGGGGGGGGGATGAACACTGAAGCTTTCTTT. As protein: CASRIGGGMNTEAFF.

This clone was detected only once. V gene TRBV5-1 combines with J gene TRBJ2-7; TRBD2 matches at 9 bases. The CDR3 covers 18 residues. Trimming at V came to 0 bases and at J to 0 bases, leaving 10 bases not matched to a gene. Per the germline V gene, CDR1 is SGHRS and CDR2 is YFSETQ. The CDR3 is CASSLGREGLYSSYEQYF. The CDR3 coding sequence is TGCGCCAGCAGCTTGGGGCGGGAGGGCCTTTATAGCTCCTACGAGCAGTACTTC.

This clone has just a few counts. This chain joins TRBV7-9 and TRBJ1-5; perhaps TRBD1 as D (5 bases). CDR3 length: 14 residues. V lost 8 bases to trimming and J lost 3 bases, with 14 bases between them. Per germline, CDR1 SEHNR and CDR2 FQNEAQ (reference sequence). Here the CDR3 DNA reads TGTGCCAGCTCTTCGGGAGGGACCAATCAGCCCCAGCATTTT. The encoded protein is CASSSGGTNQPQHF.

This clone has only one observation. A read error may account for a junction end that differs from germline. This chain links TRBV7-9 with TRBJ1-1; D is ambiguous. CDR3 size: 15 residues. Germline V CDR1 and CDR2: SEHNR, FQNEAQ (reference sequence). Here the CDR3 DNA reads TGTTCCAGCAGCCCCCTCAGGCGACTGAACACTGAAGCTTTCTTT. It yields the protein CSSSPLRRLNTEAFF.

The genes are TRBV5-4 and TRBJ2-7, with TRBD1 identical over 8 bases. Looked up from germline, CDR1 is SGHNT and CDR2 is YYREEE (reference sequence). CDR3 size: 15 residues. V shed 3 bases and J 6 bases; nucleotides not matched to a gene: 11. The CDR3 loop reads CASSSSGTGVSEQYF. DNA for the CDR3: TGTGCCAGCAGCTCCTCCGGGACAGGTGTGTCCGAGCAGTACTTC.

This chain uses TRBV5-1 with TRBJ2-3, with 7 bases that match TRBD1. The CDR3 length is 14 residues. Germline CDR1 reads SGHRS; CDR2 reads YFSETQ. Unmatched junction bases numbered 6, after V lost 4 bases and J lost 4 bases. The CDR3 spells CASSIWTGSDTQYF. As DNA, the CDR3 is TGCGCCAGCAGCATTTGGACAGGTTCAGATACGCAGTATTTT.

This chain uses TRBV7-2 with TRBJ1-2; 8 bases are shared with TRBD1. The CDR3 loop spans 16 amino acids. V shed 1 base, J shed 3 bases, and the junction held 7 bases outside the gene matches. CDR1 SGHTA and CDR2 FQGNSA come from the germline V gene. The CDR3 DNA reads TGTGCCAGCAGCTTAGGCGGACAGGGAATCGACTATGGCTACACCTTC. It yields the protein CASSLGGQGIDYGYTF. The whole variable domain, remainder taken from reference TRBV7-2 and TRBJ1-2, is GAGVSQSPSNKVTEKGKDVELRCDPISGHTALYWYRQSLGQGLEFLIYFQGNSAPDKSGLPSDRFSAERTGGSVSTLTIQRTQQEDSAVYLCASSLGGQGIDYGYTFGSGTRLTVV.

In this sample, this clone turned up once. The V call is TRBV2, the J call TRBJ2-3, with TRBD2 matching 12 bases. The junction had 3 bases not matched to a gene; V was cut back by 6 bases and J by 2 bases. There are 15 residues in the CDR3. The germline V gene has CDR1 SNHLY and CDR2 FYNNEI. The chain's CDR3 is CASRASGGDTDTQYF. CDR3 nucleotide sequence: TGTGCCAGCAGGGCTAGCGGGGGGGACACAGATACGCAGTATTTT.

V is TRBV6-5 and J is TRBJ1-5; 7 bases line up with TRBD1. The length of the CDR3 is 15 residues. Germline V gives CDR1 MNHEY, CDR2 SVGAGI. The ends lost 5 bases at V and 6 bases at J; junction bases unmatched: 10. CDR3 residues: CASSLLGTASQPQHF. DNA for the CDR3: TGTGCCAGCAGTCTACTCGGGACAGCAAGTCAGCCCCAGCATTTT.

The chain has TRBV19 and TRBJ2-1, with 12 bases lining up with TRBD2. CDR3 length: 15 amino acids. V was clipped by 4 bases and J by 6 bases; unmatched bases: 4. Germline CDR1 is LNHDA and CDR2 is SQIVND (reference sequence). The CDR3 region is CASSTLAGGPNEQFF. The DNA of the CDR3 is TGTGCCAGTAGTACCCTAGCGGGAGGGCCCAATGAGCAGTTCTTC.

The chain combines TRBV5-6 with TRBJ2-5; perhaps TRBD1 as D (6 bases). This CDR3 contains 14 residues. The V and J ends lost 3 bases and 6 bases respectively, with 15 bases between them. The V gene's germline CDR1 is SGHDT and CDR2 YYEEEE. The CDR3, as DNA: TGTGCCAGCAGCTGGGGTGGGGGCTCAAAGACCCAGTACTTC. This codes for CASSWGGGSKTQYF.

V and J are TRBV7-9 and TRBJ1-1; 9 bases line up with TRBD1. Germline values: CDR1 SEHNR, CDR2 FQNEAQ (reference sequence). The CDR3 has 16 amino acids. The J segment lost 3 bases and the V segment lost 5 bases, leaving 10 bases of the junction unmatched. CDR3 protein: CASSIPDRGRDTEAFF. CDR3 DNA: TGTGCCAGCAGCATACCGGACAGGGGCAGGGACACTGAAGCTTTCTTT.

This chain uses TRBV28 with TRBJ1-5; TRBD1 aligns across 9 bases. Germline V CDR1 and CDR2: MDHEN, SYDVKM. CDR3 length: 14 amino acids. Germline trimming cut 4 bases from V and 6 bases from J; bases unmatched to any gene: 4. CDR3 in amino acids: CASSWGTGRQPQHF. The CDR3, as DNA: TGTGCCAGCAGTTGGGGGACAGGGCGTCAGCCCCAGCATTTT.